Listed here is a single TCR beta chain. These data are taken from a study of blood T cell repertoires in COVID-19. In the original analysis: For nucleated cells, counts were estimated from reference gene primer amplification. The repertoire was sequenced with immunoSEQ multiplex PCR; TCRdb's copy has only in-frame clones and lacks some. V, J and clone size are those of that table, while D and trimming were read from the DNA. The top ten clones hold about 3% of a sample with 300,000 to 450,000 clones, approximately 88% of them seen once. Seattle's enrolled individuals joined amid active infection and were then monitored longitudinally. The TCR was taken from a woman aged 25 to 39 with COVID-19, enrolled during active disease. The sequenced sample consisted of peripheral blood.

The CDR3: CASSLDRGRYEQFF. The DNA for the CDR3 is TGTGCCAGCAGTTTAGACAGGGGGCGGTATGAGCAGTTCTTC. The chain has TRBV28 and TRBJ2-1, with 10 bases matching TRBD1. There are 14 residues in the CDR3. Germline V gives CDR1 MDHEN, CDR2 SYDVKM. V shed 2 bases, J shed 8 bases, and the junction held 3 bases outside the gene matches.